The 18 T cell receptor beta chains reported below all come from one sample, sequenced in a study of radiation and T cells in renal cell carcinoma. Libraries were prepared by immunoSEQ multiplex PCR; TCRdb keeps only in-frame clonotypes and omits some of them. The sample carries fewer than 200,000 clones, less than 90% recorded once. Indicated time point: blood 4 weeks post-SBRT, at nephrectomy. Treatment defined: 15 Gy SBRT to primary tumor, nephrectomy 4 weeks later. The starting material was blood, obtained from a patient whose treatment included radiotherapy and nephrectomy. These receptors came from a woman aged 45-65 years with renal cell carcinoma.

The chain uses TRBV7-9 and TRBJ2-1; 9 bases are a match to TRBD1. The germline CDR1 and CDR2 sequences are SEHNR and FQNEAQ (reference sequence). The CDR3 is made up of 18 amino acids. V dropped 0 bases and J dropped 5; count of bases not matched to a gene: 11. In DNA form, the CDR3 reads TGTGCCAGCAGCTTAGCCAGAGTACAGGGGGCCCTCCACAATGAGCAGTTCTTC. As protein: CASSLARVQGALHNEQFF. Full variable domain (remainder filled in from reference TRBV7-9 and TRBJ2-1): DTGVSQNPRHKITKRGQNVTFRCDPISEHNRLYWYRQTLGQGPEFLTYFQNEAQLEKSRLLSDRFSAERPKGSFSTLEIQRTEQGDSAMYLCASSLARVQGALHNEQFFGPGTRLTVL.

The V call is TRBV15, the J call TRBJ1-2, with D maybe TRBD1 (5 bases). Per the germline V gene, CDR1 is LNHNV and CDR2 is YYDKDF (reference sequence). The CDR3 extends over 15 amino acids. The germline V and J ends were trimmed by 0 bases and 6 bases, with 14 bases remaining between them. CDR3 nucleotides: TGTGCCACCAGCAGAGACAGGGTGGGGAGCAATGGCTACACCTTC. Translated: CATSRDRVGSNGYTF. Looking up the rest from reference TRBV15 and TRBJ1-2 gives the full variable domain: DAMVIQNPRYQVTQFGKPVTLSCSQTLNHNVMYWYQQKSSQAPKLLFHYYDKDFNNEADTPDNFQSRRPNTSFCFLDIRSPGLGDTAMYLCATSRDRVGSNGYTFGSGTRLTVV.

The rearrangement links TRBV19 to TRBJ1-2; TRBD1 might be the D (6 bases). CDR3 length: 12 residues. Germline V gene sequence: CDR1 LNHDA, CDR2 SQIVND (reference sequence). The ends were cut back, 5 bases at V and 6 bases at J, with 10 bases in the middle. The CDR3 bases are TGTGCCAGTAGTTCAAGGACAGATGGCTACACCTTC. Amino acid sequence: CASSSRTDGYTF.

The chain links TRBV19 to TRBJ2-2; perhaps D is TRBD1 or TRBD2 (5 bases each). V was clipped by 3 bases and J by 1 base, with 18 bases between them. Germline CDR1 is LNHDA and CDR2 is SQIVND (reference sequence). The CDR3 sequence is 18 residues long. The CDR3 DNA follows: TGTGCCAGTAGTATCCTCGGGGCTTGGACACAGAACACCGGGGAGCTGTTTTTT. It codes for CASSILGAWTQNTGELFF.

This clone was counted a few times. V gene TRBV16 combines with J gene TRBJ1-1; D is undetermined. Germline-derived CDR1 and CDR2 are KGHSY and FQNENV. The length of the CDR3 is 12 residues. V gave up 2 bases and J gave up 5 bases, with 6 bases separating them. The CDR3 sequence is CASSQAGTEAFF. The CDR3, as DNA: TGTGCCAGCAGCCAAGCCGGGACTGAAGCTTTCTTT. The whole variable domain, filled in from reference TRBV16 and TRBJ1-1, reads GEEVAQTPKHLVRGEGQKAKLYCAPIKGHSYVFWYQQVLKNEFKFLISFQNENVFDETGMPKERFSAKCLPNSPCSLEIQATKLEDSAVYFCASSQAGTEAFFGQGTRLTVV.

On this clone: Other DNA sequences in this sample translate to the same CDR3. This chain uses TRBV9 with TRBJ2-5, with D possibly TRBD2 on 6 matching bases. V lost 4 bases and J lost 5, with 15 bases in between. The CDR3 covers 14 residues. Germline loops: CDR1 SGDLS, CDR2 YYNGEE. The CDR3 DNA reads TGTGCCAGCAGCCGCTTAGTCCGGGGGGAGACCCAGTACTTC. It translates to CASSRLVRGETQYF. The whole variable domain, filled in from reference TRBV9 and TRBJ2-5, reads DSGVTQTPKHLITATGQRVTLRCSPRSGDLSVYWYQQSLDQGLQFLIQYYNGEERAKGNILERFSAQQFPDLHSELNLSSLELGDSALYFCASSRLVRGETQYFGPGTRLLVL.

The chain uses TRBV19 and TRBJ1-1; 9 bases map to TRBD1. CDR1 is LNHDA, CDR2 SQIVND, per germline (reference sequence). J was trimmed by 2 bases and V by 5 bases; bases with no gene match: 12. The CDR3 totals 17 residues. The chain's CDR3 is CASSPTGGISSNTEAFF. The CDR3 DNA follows: TGTGCCAGTAGTCCCACAGGGGGCATTAGTTCAAACACTGAAGCTTTCTTT.

V and J are TRBV6-5 and TRBJ1-2; TRBD1 might be the D (5 bases). The V gene lost 7 bases and the J gene lost 7 bases, with 19 bases spanning the gap. This CDR3 region has 14 residues. Looked up from germline, CDR1 is MNHEY and CDR2 is SVGAGI. CDR3 in amino acids: CASKAEGKKGGYTF. The CDR3 DNA reads TGTGCCAGCAAGGCAGAGGGGAAAAAAGGTGGCTACACCTTC.

V is TRBV6-4 and J is TRBJ2-4, with D perhaps being TRBD1 or TRBD2 (5 bases each). The germline V and J ends were trimmed by 9 bases and 6 bases, with 12 bases remaining between them. This CDR3 region has 12 residues. Germline CDR1 MRHNA, CDR2 SNTAGT. As DNA, the CDR3 is TGTGCCAGTAGGGACGTAGTAAACATTCAGTACTTC. Translation gives CASRDVVNIQYF.

The V call is TRBV4-3, the J call TRBJ1-2, with D unresolved. CDR1 LGHNA and CDR2 YSLEER come from the germline V gene. Trimming stripped 0 bases from V and 4 bases from J, with 6 bases between. The CDR3 covers 13 residues. The CDR3 reads CASSQDTGYGYTF. CDR3 in DNA: TGCGCCAGCAGCCAAGATACGGGCTATGGCTACACCTTC.

The chain joins TRBV19 to TRBJ1-2; the match to TRBD1 covers 8 bases. Germline-derived CDR1 and CDR2 are LNHDA and SQIVND (reference sequence). Losses at the gene ends were 7 bases for V and 8 bases for J; bases not matched to a gene: 9. The CDR3 contains 13 residues. The CDR3 here is CASNPRQGRGYTF. For the CDR3, the DNA is TGTGCCAGTAACCCGAGACAGGGGCGCGGCTACACCTTC.

The chain links TRBV19 to TRBJ2-7; 10 bases line up with TRBD1. Germline trimming cut 1 base from V and 2 bases from J; bases unmatched to any gene: 2. Germline CDR1 and CDR2: LNHDA and SQIVND (reference sequence). The CDR3 is 15 amino acids. The CDR3 DNA sequence: TGTGCCAGTAGTATAGCGGACAGGGGGACCTACGAGCAGTACTTC. This translates into CASSIADRGTYEQYF.

This clone is a singleton in its sample. The chain uses TRBV6-1 and TRBJ1-1, with 7 bases lining up with TRBD1. Per the germline V gene, CDR1 is MNHNS and CDR2 is SASEGT. The CDR3 contains 13 residues. J was trimmed by 3 bases and V by 6 bases; bases with no gene match: 4. The CDR3 region has the DNA TGTGCCAGCAGGGAGACAGGGCACACTGAAGCTTTCTTT. Translation gives CASRETGHTEAFF.

The V gene is TRBV19, the J gene TRBJ2-7; maybe TRBD2 (6 bases). Germline V lookup: CDR1 LNHDA, CDR2 SQIVND (reference sequence). The CDR3 is made up of 14 amino acids. V gave up 5 bases and J gave up 3 bases, with 14 bases separating them. CDR3 region: CASSGRGLNYEQYF. Here the CDR3 DNA reads TGTGCCAGTAGTGGAAGGGGACTCAACTACGAGCAGTACTTC.

This chain connects TRBV7-8 to TRBJ1-1; tentatively, D is TRBD1 (5 bases). Per the germline V gene, CDR1 is SGHVS and CDR2 is FQNEAQ. This CDR3 spans 13 amino acids. V lost 10 bases and J lost 1, with 13 bases in between. The CDR3 here is CATSRGRNTEAFF. The DNA of the CDR3 is TGTGCCACCTCACGGGGACGGAACACTGAAGCTTTCTTT.

The CDR3 DNA sequence: TGTGCCAGCAGCGTAACTAGCGGGGGGGCCGGGGAGCAGTACTTC. It is translated as CASSVTSGGAGEQYF. The J gene is TRBJ2-7, the V gene TRBV7-2, with 13 bases that match TRBD2. V lost 5 bases and J lost 7; bases outside the gene matches: 8. The CDR3 has 15 amino acids. Germline V lookup: CDR1 SGHTA, CDR2 FQGNSA.

This clone occurred once. This chain uses TRBV6-1 with TRBJ2-1, with TRBD1 matching 10 bases. The ends lost 5 bases at V and 8 bases at J; junction bases unmatched: 6. The CDR3 totals 14 residues. CDR1 is MNHNS and CDR2 is SASEGT in the germline V gene. The CDR3 spells CASSTRQGADEQFF. CDR3 coding DNA: TGTGCCAGCAGTACTCGACAGGGGGCCGATGAGCAGTTCTTC.

The chain has TRBV5-8 and TRBJ2-2, with D perhaps matching TRBD1 (5 bases). Germline-derived CDR1 and CDR2 are SGHTS and YDEGEE. This CDR3 is 15 amino acids long. V was clipped by 5 bases and J by 0 bases, with 11 bases between them. CDR3 DNA: TGTGCCAGCAGGAGGCAGGGCGCGAACACCGGGGAGCTGTTTTTT. It yields the protein CASRRQGANTGELFF. Full variable domain (remainder filled in from reference TRBV5-8 and TRBJ2-2): EAGVTQSPTHLIKTRGQQATLRCSPISGHTSVYWYQQALGLGLQFLLWYDEGEERNRGNFPPRFSGRQFPNYSSELNVNALELEDSALYLCASRRQGANTGELFFGEGSRLTVL.